Listed here are 5 T cell receptor beta chains from one sample, sequenced in a study of technical replicates of blood from a handful of donors. The data were produced by immunoSEQ multiplex PCR, yet TCRdb's version contains in-frame clones alone and is incomplete. This table has 75,000 to 100,000 clones, 95% appearing once. The sequenced material came from T cells isolated from PBMCs. All receptors come from a human donor in good health.

This clone was detected only once. The chain links TRBV10-3 to TRBJ1-5; no clear D gene. Germline V gene data show CDR1 as ENHRY and CDR2 as SYGVKD. Trimming shortened V by 3 bases and J by 2 bases, and 11 bases separated the two germline ends. The CDR3 is 15 residues long. DNA for the CDR3: TGTGCCATCAGTGAAGACTTGGGAGGCAATCAGCCCCAGCATTTT. Its protein product is CAISEDLGGNQPQHF.

This rearrangement joins TRBV7-9 to TRBJ2-7; TRBD2 matches 7 bases. Trimming removed 5 bases from V and 2 bases from J; junction bases left unmatched: 6. The CDR3 extends over 14 amino acids. The V gene's germline CDR1 is SEHNR and CDR2 FQNEAQ (reference sequence). The CDR3 loop reads CASSRAGPTYEQYF. The CDR3 nucleotides are TGTGCCAGCAGCAGAGCGGGACCTACCTACGAGCAGTACTTC.

The chain uses TRBV10-2 and TRBJ2-7, with TRBD2 identical over 11 bases. Looked up from germline, CDR1 is WSHSY and CDR2 is SAAADI. V dropped 10 bases and J dropped 1; count of bases not matched to a gene: 6. The CDR3 contains 14 residues. The CDR3 here is CATKGLAVSYEQYF. In nucleotides, the CDR3 is TGCGCCACGAAGGGACTAGCGGTGTCCTACGAGCAGTACTTC.

This chain joins TRBV28 and TRBJ2-7; no clear D. The CDR3 contains 15 residues. Germline CDR1 MDHEN, CDR2 SYDVKM. Trimming left V 2 bases short and J 0 bases short, with 11 bases between. The CDR3 reads CASSLVGSSSYEQYF. Written as DNA, the CDR3 is TGTGCCAGCAGTTTAGTCGGGTCGAGCTCCTACGAGCAGTACTTC.

This chain connects TRBV2 to TRBJ1-2; D possibly corresponds to TRBD1 (5 bases). V dropped 2 bases and J dropped 5 bases, with 9 bases sitting between them. From germline, CDR1 is SNHLY and CDR2 FYNNEI. This CDR3 spans 13 amino acids. The CDR3 here is CASSESGRYGYTF. In DNA form, the CDR3 reads TGTGCCAGCAGTGAATCAGGGAGGTATGGCTACACCTTC.